This is a list of T cell receptor beta chains from one sample in a study of blood T cell repertoires in COVID-19. Assay used: immunoSEQ multiplex PCR; TCRdb lists only in-frame clones, some missing. The top ten clones hold about 5.6% of a sample with some 78,000 clones, more than 70% of them seen once. Material for sequencing was peripheral blood. The receptors stem from a man in his 60s with active or convalescent COVID-19. CDR3s include the opening cysteine and the closing phenylalanine or tryptophan. Fields, in order: J gene, clone size, V gene, CDR3 length, D gene, CDR3 DNA, CDR3 protein. The D gene is left open where the match is weak. Expanded clones get a size class; other rows say once, few or many, or leave the size out.

J gene: TRBJ1-5
clone size: NA
V gene: TRBV7-2
CDR3 length: 16
D gene: NA
CDR3 DNA: TGTGCCAGCAGCTTACGCCAGGGCATTAGCAATCAGCCCCAGCATTTT
CDR3 protein: CASSLRQGISNQPQHF

J gene: TRBJ2-7
clone size: NA
V gene: TRBV7-2
CDR3 length: 15
D gene: TRBD2
CDR3 DNA: TGTGCCAGCAGCTTTAGCGGGGGGCACTCCTACGAGCAGTACTTC
CDR3 protein: CASSFSGGHSYEQYF

J gene: TRBJ2-3
clone size: NA
V gene: TRBV9
CDR3 length: 12
D gene: NA
CDR3 DNA: TGTGCCAGCAGCGCCGAGGGCTTTACGCAGTATTTT
CDR3 protein: CASSAEGFTQYF

J gene: TRBJ1-2
clone size: NA
V gene: TRBV5-4
CDR3 length: 14
D gene: NA
CDR3 DNA: TGTGCCAGCAGCTTGGGCTTCAGGGATCATGGCTACACCTTC
CDR3 protein: CASSLGFRDHGYTF

J gene: TRBJ1-1
clone size: NA
V gene: TRBV19
CDR3 length: 14
D gene: TRBD1
CDR3 DNA: TGTGCCAGCATGGACAGGCGGAGGAACACTGAAGCTTTCTTT
CDR3 protein: CASMDRRRNTEAFF

J gene: TRBJ2-3
clone size: NA
V gene: TRBV5-1
CDR3 length: 16
D gene: TRBD1
CDR3 DNA: TGCGCCAGCGCGGGGGTAACAGGGGGCAGGACAGATACGCAGTATTTT
CDR3 protein: CASAGVTGGRTDTQYF

J gene: TRBJ2-3
clone size: NA
V gene: TRBV7-9
CDR3 length: 13
D gene: NA
CDR3 DNA: TGTGCCAGCAGCTTTCTAGGGGCAGATACGCAGTATTTT
CDR3 protein: CASSFLGADTQYF

J gene: TRBJ2-7
clone size: NA
V gene: TRBV6-5
CDR3 length: 15
D gene: TRBD2
CDR3 DNA: TGTGCCAGCAGTTCCCCGCCTTACGGGACTACCGAGCAGTACTTC
CDR3 protein: CASSSPPYGTTEQYF

J gene: TRBJ1-1
clone size: NA
V gene: TRBV5-8
CDR3 length: 16
D gene: TRBD1
CDR3 DNA: TGTGCCAGCAGCTGGGTGGGGACAGGGAGGAACACTGAAGCTTTCTTT
CDR3 protein: CASSWVGTGRNTEAFF

J gene: TRBJ1-2
clone size: NA
V gene: TRBV9
CDR3 length: 14
D gene: TRBD1
CDR3 DNA: TGTGCCAGCAGCGGAAACAGGGGACTGTATGGCTACACCTTC
CDR3 protein: CASSGNRGLYGYTF

J gene: TRBJ1-4
clone size: NA
V gene: TRBV4-3
CDR3 length: 16
D gene: TRBD1
CDR3 DNA: TGCGCCAGCAGCCGGGACAGGGGGCTGTCCAATGAAAAACTGTTTTTT
CDR3 protein: CASSRDRGLSNEKLFF

J gene: TRBJ1-5
clone size: once
V gene: TRBV7-2
CDR3 length: 13
D gene: NA
CDR3 DNA: TGTGCCAGCAGCTTCTATAGCAATCAGCCCCAGCATTTT
CDR3 protein: CASSFYSNQPQHF

J gene: TRBJ2-7
clone size: NA
V gene: TRBV19
CDR3 length: 13
D gene: NA
CDR3 DNA: TGTGCCAGTAGTAGGGTCGAAGGGGTCGAGCAGTACTTC
CDR3 protein: CASSRVEGVEQYF

J gene: TRBJ1-1
clone size: NA
V gene: TRBV5-6
CDR3 length: 16
D gene: NA
CDR3 DNA: TGTGCCAGCAGCTTGCCCTCTGCGGGGGGGGGTACTGAAGCTTTCTTT
CDR3 protein: CASSLPSAGGGTEAFF

J gene: TRBJ2-7
clone size: NA
V gene: TRBV3-1/TRBV3-2
CDR3 length: 16
D gene: TRBD2
CDR3 DNA: TGTGCCAGCAGCCCACGTGGGGGGGACCACTCCTACGAGCAGTACTTC
CDR3 protein: CASSPRGGDHSYEQYF

J gene: TRBJ1-5
clone size: NA
V gene: TRBV6-6
CDR3 length: 13
D gene: NA
CDR3 DNA: TGTGCCAGCAGACAGGGTTTGGGGCAGCCCCAGCATTTT
CDR3 protein: CASRQGLGQPQHF

J gene: TRBJ2-1
clone size: few
V gene: TRBV5-1
CDR3 length: 17
D gene: TRBD2
CDR3 DNA: TGCGCCAGCAGCTTGGACGCTAGCGGGGGAATCTACAATGAGCAGTTCTTC
CDR3 protein: CASSLDASGGIYNEQFF

J gene: TRBJ1-2
clone size: NA
V gene: TRBV6-4
CDR3 length: 15
D gene: TRBD1
CDR3 DNA: TGTGCCAGCAGTGTAACAGGGGGGAATCCATATGGCTACACCTTC
CDR3 protein: CASSVTGGNPYGYTF

J gene: TRBJ1-5
clone size: NA
V gene: TRBV29-1
CDR3 length: 15
D gene: NA
CDR3 DNA: TGCAGCGTTTCCCAGACAGGCAATAGCAATCAGCCCCAGCATTTT
CDR3 protein: CSVSQTGNSNQPQHF

J gene: TRBJ2-6
clone size: NA
V gene: TRBV11-2
CDR3 length: 19
D gene: TRBD1
CDR3 DNA: TGTGCCAGCAGCCCCACTTGGGACAGCACACTCTCTGGGGCCAACGTCCTGACTTTC
CDR3 protein: CASSPTWDSTLSGANVLTF

J gene: TRBJ2-7
clone size: few
V gene: TRBV5-4
CDR3 length: 12
D gene: NA
CDR3 DNA: TGTGCCAGCAGCCCGGGTCTAGCGGAGCAGTACTTC
CDR3 protein: CASSPGLAEQYF

J gene: TRBJ2-3
clone size: NA
V gene: TRBV11-2
CDR3 length: 16
D gene: TRBD2
CDR3 DNA: TGTGCCAGCAGCTCGAAGCGGGGGCCTAGCACAGATACGCAGTATTTT
CDR3 protein: CASSSKRGPSTDTQYF

J gene: TRBJ1-1
clone size: NA
V gene: TRBV7-2
CDR3 length: 14
D gene: NA
CDR3 DNA: TGTGCCAGCACCTTACAGGGTCCGAACACTGAAGCTTTCTTT
CDR3 protein: CASTLQGPNTEAFF

J gene: TRBJ1-1
clone size: NA
V gene: TRBV18
CDR3 length: 15
D gene: NA
CDR3 DNA: TGTGCCAGCTCACCCGAACAGGGTGTAAACACTGAAGCTTTCTTT
CDR3 protein: CASSPEQGVNTEAFF

J gene: TRBJ2-6
clone size: NA
V gene: TRBV11-1
CDR3 length: 16
D gene: NA
CDR3 DNA: TGTGCCAGCAGCTTAGATAGGAGGGGAGGGGCCAACGTCCTGACTTTC
CDR3 protein: CASSLDRRGGANVLTF

J gene: TRBJ1-1
clone size: NA
V gene: TRBV7-2
CDR3 length: 13
D gene: NA
CDR3 DNA: TGTGCCAGCAGCTTAAATTCAGGGATCAGTGCTTTCTTT
CDR3 protein: CASSLNSGISAFF

J gene: TRBJ1-4
clone size: NA
V gene: TRBV7-8
CDR3 length: 16
D gene: NA
CDR3 DNA: TGTGCCAGCAGCTTATCCTGGCCTGCAACTAATGAAAAACTGTTTTTT
CDR3 protein: CASSLSWPATNEKLFF

J gene: TRBJ1-2
clone size: NA
V gene: TRBV5-1
CDR3 length: 14
D gene: TRBD1
CDR3 DNA: TGCGCCAGCAGCTTGGCCTTGGGACAGGGGGGAAGAACCTTC
CDR3 protein: CASSLALGQGGRTF

J gene: TRBJ1-4
clone size: NA
V gene: TRBV18
CDR3 length: 13
D gene: TRBD1
CDR3 DNA: TGTGCCAGCTCACCAGAGACAGGGTGGGCACTGTTTTTT
CDR3 protein: CASSPETGWALFF

J gene: TRBJ2-2
clone size: NA
V gene: TRBV7-2
CDR3 length: 16
D gene: NA
CDR3 DNA: TGTGCCAGCAGCCTTGATGGGGGGACGAACACCGGGGAGCTGTTTTTT
CDR3 protein: CASSLDGGTNTGELFF

J gene: TRBJ2-7
clone size: NA
V gene: TRBV2
CDR3 length: 14
D gene: TRBD1
CDR3 DNA: TGTGCCAGCAACCCGGGACAGGGACTCCTTGAGCAGTACTTC
CDR3 protein: CASNPGQGLLEQYF

J gene: TRBJ2-5
clone size: NA
V gene: TRBV27
CDR3 length: 13
D gene: TRBD2
CDR3 DNA: TGTGCCAGCAGTTGGGAGGGGTCAGAGACCCAGTACTTC
CDR3 protein: CASSWEGSETQYF

J gene: TRBJ1-1
clone size: NA
V gene: TRBV19
CDR3 length: 17
D gene: TRBD1
CDR3 DNA: TGTGCCAGTAGGGATTCACAGGGGGTTAACATGAACACTGAAGCTTTCTTT
CDR3 protein: CASRDSQGVNMNTEAFF

J gene: TRBJ2-3
clone size: NA
V gene: TRBV29-1
CDR3 length: 15
D gene: TRBD2
CDR3 DNA: TGCAGCGTTGAAAGGGGCAGCGGGGGGGCAGATACGCAGTATTTT
CDR3 protein: CSVERGSGGADTQYF

J gene: TRBJ1-4
clone size: NA
V gene: TRBV6-1
CDR3 length: 17
D gene: NA
CDR3 DNA: TGTGCCAGCAGTGAAGGGGGGGGGTATGCAACTAATGAAAAACTGTTTTTT
CDR3 protein: CASSEGGGYATNEKLFF

J gene: TRBJ1-1
clone size: NA
V gene: TRBV6-2/TRBV6-3
CDR3 length: 13
D gene: TRBD1
CDR3 DNA: TGTGCCAGCAGCCAGGACAGGGGGACTGAAGCTTTCTTT
CDR3 protein: CASSQDRGTEAFF

J gene: TRBJ2-1
clone size: NA
V gene: TRBV7-6
CDR3 length: 15
D gene: NA
CDR3 DNA: TGTGCCAGCAGCTTAGGGGGGGTCTCCTACAATGAGCAGTTCTTC
CDR3 protein: CASSLGGVSYNEQFF

J gene: TRBJ1-1
clone size: few
V gene: TRBV27
CDR3 length: 16
D gene: TRBD1
CDR3 DNA: TGTGCCAGCAGTCCCGGGACAGGGGGTAAGAACACTGAAGCTTTCTTT
CDR3 protein: CASSPGTGGKNTEAFF

J gene: TRBJ1-1
clone size: NA
V gene: TRBV5-1
CDR3 length: 14
D gene: NA
CDR3 DNA: TGCGCCAGCAGCCCTCGTGTCGTTAACACTGAAGCTTTCTTT
CDR3 protein: CASSPRVVNTEAFF

J gene: TRBJ1-4
clone size: NA
V gene: TRBV7-2
CDR3 length: 16
D gene: NA
CDR3 DNA: TGTGCCAGCAGCTCGACAGGAGGACTAACTAATGAAAAACTGTTTTTT
CDR3 protein: CASSSTGGLTNEKLFF

J gene: TRBJ1-5
clone size: NA
V gene: TRBV9
CDR3 length: 14
D gene: TRBD1
CDR3 DNA: TGTGCCAGCAGCGGGGGACAGGGGAATCAGCCCCAGCATTTT
CDR3 protein: CASSGGQGNQPQHF

J gene: TRBJ2-5
clone size: once
V gene: TRBV5-5
CDR3 length: 13
D gene: NA
CDR3 DNA: TGTGCCAGCGGACCGGGGATGGGAGAGACCCAGTACTTC
CDR3 protein: CASGPGMGETQYF

J gene: TRBJ1-6
clone size: NA
V gene: TRBV27
CDR3 length: 14
D gene: TRBD1
CDR3 DNA: TGTGCCAGCAGTTTAGCCAGGGGGAATTCACCCCTCCACTTT
CDR3 protein: CASSLARGNSPLHF

J gene: TRBJ2-2
clone size: NA
V gene: TRBV27
CDR3 length: 13
D gene: NA
CDR3 DNA: TGTGCCAGCAGTTGGGGGCTCGGCGGGGAGCTGTTTTTT
CDR3 protein: CASSWGLGGELFF

J gene: TRBJ2-2
clone size: NA
V gene: TRBV29-1
CDR3 length: 11
D gene: NA
CDR3 DNA: TGCAGCGTTAACCTACTCGGGGAGCTGTTTTTT
CDR3 protein: CSVNLLGELFF

J gene: TRBJ1-2
clone size: NA
V gene: TRBV2
CDR3 length: 15
D gene: TRBD1
CDR3 DNA: TGTGCCAGCAGTTACACGGACAGGGGGATCTATGGCTACACCTTC
CDR3 protein: CASSYTDRGIYGYTF